The clone carrying this TCR beta chain was detected only once. This sample was taken from a study of blood T cell repertoires in COVID-19. About the study: Some COVID-19 samples were acute and others convalescent; all came from the United States, Italy and Spain. T cells, B-cell-depleted T cells, or PBMCs supplied cDNA or gDNA.

This CDR3 comprises 16 residues. Unmatched junction bases numbered 12, after V lost 2 bases and J lost 7 bases. CDR1 is LNHNV and CDR2 is YYDKDF in the germline V gene (reference sequence). Source study methods: Amplification from reference gene primers served as the basis for estimated nucleated cell counts. Using immunoSEQ multiplex PCR, the repertoire was profiled, and TCRdb retains in-frame clones only, with some absent. V, J and clone size reflect that table, while D and trimming were determined from the DNA. This sample has 200,000 to 250,000 clones, with 80% to 90% found just once. Sequenced sample: peripheral blood. V gene TRBV15 combines with J gene TRBJ2-7; 9 bases map to TRBD1. This sequence originates from a man in his fifties or sixties with active or convalescent COVID-19. The chain's CDR3 is CATSRPPGQGSLEQYF. The CDR3 nucleotides are TGTGCCACCAGCAGACCACCGGGACAGGGATCGTTAGAGCAGTACTTC.